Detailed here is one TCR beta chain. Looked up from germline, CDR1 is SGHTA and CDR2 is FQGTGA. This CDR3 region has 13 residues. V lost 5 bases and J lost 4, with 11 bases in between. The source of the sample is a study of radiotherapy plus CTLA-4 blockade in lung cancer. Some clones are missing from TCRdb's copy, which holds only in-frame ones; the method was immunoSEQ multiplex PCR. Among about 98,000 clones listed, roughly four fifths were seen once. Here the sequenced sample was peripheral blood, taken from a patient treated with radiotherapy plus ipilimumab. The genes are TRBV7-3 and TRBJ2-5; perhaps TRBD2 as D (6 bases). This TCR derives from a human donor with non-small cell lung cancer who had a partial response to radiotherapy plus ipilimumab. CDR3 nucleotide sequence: TGTGCCAGCAGCCCGGGGGTGCGAGAGACCCAGTACTTC. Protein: CASSPGVRETQYF.